A selection of T cell receptor beta chains follows, all from one sample in a study of Ad26.COV2.S vaccination and SARS-CoV-2 variants. Sequencing was performed with immunoSEQ multiplex PCR; in TCRdb, only in-frame clones are kept and a portion is missing. The profile shows 300,000 to 400,000 clones, 70% to 90% of them singletons. Material: peripheral blood, obtained in a trial of Ad26.COV2.S vaccine versus placebo. These receptors were taken from a person aged 18-65 years who received the Ad26.COV2.S COVID-19 vaccine or a placebo. Each CDR3 is given with its conserved first and last residue. D genes are given only for firm matches. Size is omitted from some rows. Given values are once, few, many or a class for expanded clones.

j_gene: TRBJ2-5
v_gene: TRBV30
abundance: -
d_gene: -
CDR3nt: TGTGCCTGGAGTGGCGGCTCAGGACAGCGGGCGGGTACCCAGTACTTC
CDR3aa: CAWSGGSGQRAGTQYF

j_gene: TRBJ2-7
v_gene: TRBV5-4
abundance: -
d_gene: -
CDR3nt: TGTGCCAGCAGCTTGGATCGGGGGTCCTACGAGCAGTACTTC
CDR3aa: CASSLDRGSYEQYF

j_gene: TRBJ1-3
v_gene: TRBV9
abundance: -
d_gene: -
CDR3nt: TGTGCCAGCAGCGTCACAGGAACTGGAAACACCATATATTTT
CDR3aa: CASSVTGTGNTIYF

j_gene: TRBJ2-1
v_gene: TRBV6-2/TRBV6-3
abundance: -
d_gene: -
CDR3nt: TGTGCCAGCAGTTACTCCATTGAGCAGTTCTTC
CDR3aa: CASSYSIEQFF

j_gene: TRBJ2-3
v_gene: TRBV4-1
abundance: -
d_gene: -
CDR3nt: TGCGCCAGCAGCCAAGCCAACGCCGGGGATACGCAGTATTTT
CDR3aa: CASSQANAGDTQYF

j_gene: TRBJ2-5
v_gene: TRBV7-9
abundance: -
d_gene: TRBD2
CDR3nt: TGTGCCAGCAGCCCAAATGCGGGAGGGCCTATGGAGACCCAGTACTTC
CDR3aa: CASSPNAGGPMETQYF

j_gene: TRBJ1-1
v_gene: TRBV6-2/TRBV6-3
abundance: -
d_gene: -
CDR3nt: TGTGCCAGCAGTTCGGTAGGGAGGGTTCAAGGCGCTGAAGCTTTCTTT
CDR3aa: CASSSVGRVQGAEAFF

j_gene: TRBJ2-5
v_gene: TRBV5-1
abundance: -
d_gene: -
CDR3nt: TGCGCCAGCAGCTTTTTTGCAGAGACCCAGTACTTC
CDR3aa: CASSFFAETQYF

j_gene: TRBJ2-7
v_gene: TRBV7-8
abundance: -
d_gene: TRBD1
CDR3nt: TGTGCCAGCAGCTTAGGAGACAGGGGGCTTTACGAGCAGTACTTC
CDR3aa: CASSLGDRGLYEQYF

j_gene: TRBJ2-5
v_gene: TRBV27
abundance: -
d_gene: TRBD2
CDR3nt: TGTGCCAGCAGTTTAGGGCGGGGGGGTGGAGAGACCCAGTACTTC
CDR3aa: CASSLGRGGGETQYF

j_gene: TRBJ1-4
v_gene: TRBV10-2
abundance: -
d_gene: -
CDR3nt: TGCGCCAGCAGTGACGGGACGGCTTCTAATGAAAAACTGTTTTTT
CDR3aa: CASSDGTASNEKLFF

j_gene: TRBJ2-3
v_gene: TRBV5-1
abundance: few
d_gene: TRBD2
CDR3nt: TGCGCCAGCAGCCCGCTAGCGGGAGAAGGCACAGATACGCAGTATTTT
CDR3aa: CASSPLAGEGTDTQYF

j_gene: TRBJ1-5
v_gene: TRBV18
abundance: -
d_gene: -
CDR3nt: TGTGCCAGCTCACCTCGACAGTCTAGCAATCAGCCCCAGCATTTT
CDR3aa: CASSPRQSSNQPQHF

j_gene: TRBJ1-5
v_gene: TRBV9
abundance: -
d_gene: -
CDR3nt: TGTGCCAGCGGACCGGCCGGGGCGAACAATCAGCCCCAGCATTTT
CDR3aa: CASGPAGANNQPQHF

j_gene: TRBJ2-1
v_gene: TRBV14
abundance: -
d_gene: -
CDR3nt: TGTGCCAGCAGCCAAGAAGATTCAATTGAGCAGTTCTTC
CDR3aa: CASSQEDSIEQFF

j_gene: TRBJ1-2
v_gene: TRBV5-4
abundance: -
d_gene: -
CDR3nt: TGTGCCAGCAGCTTGGCCGACAGGCCGGGAGGCTACACCTTC
CDR3aa: CASSLADRPGGYTF

j_gene: TRBJ2-1
v_gene: TRBV6-5
abundance: -
d_gene: TRBD2
CDR3nt: TGTGCCACTAGAGCAAGCGGGGCCTACAATGAGCAGTTCTTC
CDR3aa: CATRASGAYNEQFF

j_gene: TRBJ2-2
v_gene: TRBV30
abundance: -
d_gene: -
CDR3nt: TGTGCCTGGAGTGTACTAAACACCGGGGAGCTGTTTTTT
CDR3aa: CAWSVLNTGELFF

j_gene: TRBJ2-3
v_gene: TRBV10-3
abundance: -
d_gene: -
CDR3nt: TGTGCCATCACTCCAGGGGCCGCGCGGGTTTCTGATACGCAGTATTTT
CDR3aa: CAITPGAARVSDTQYF

j_gene: TRBJ2-1
v_gene: TRBV9
abundance: -
d_gene: -
CDR3nt: TGTGCCAGCACCCCCGGACACATGACAATTAATGAGCAGTTCTTC
CDR3aa: CASTPGHMTINEQFF

j_gene: TRBJ1-2
v_gene: TRBV5-5
abundance: -
d_gene: -
CDR3nt: TGTGCCAGCAGCTCGGACACCTGGACCTTCTATGGCTACACCTTC
CDR3aa: CASSSDTWTFYGYTF

j_gene: TRBJ1-6
v_gene: TRBV5-1
abundance: -
d_gene: TRBD1
CDR3nt: TGCGCCAGCAGCTTAATGACAGGGGGCCTAGATTCACCCCTCCACTTT
CDR3aa: CASSLMTGGLDSPLHF

j_gene: TRBJ2-7
v_gene: TRBV7-8
abundance: -
d_gene: -
CDR3nt: TGTGCCAGCAGCTTAGGGGTCCGAATGGACTACGAGCAGTACTTC
CDR3aa: CASSLGVRMDYEQYF

j_gene: TRBJ1-1
v_gene: TRBV12-2
abundance: -
d_gene: -
CDR3nt: TGTGCAAGTCGCTTAATTCGTGGCTCTGGAGCTTTCTTT
CDR3aa: CASRLIRGSGAFF

j_gene: TRBJ1-1
v_gene: TRBV24-1
abundance: -
d_gene: TRBD1
CDR3nt: TGTGCCACCAGTGATAAGGGGACAGGGTCGAACACTGAAGCTTTCTTT
CDR3aa: CATSDKGTGSNTEAFF

j_gene: TRBJ2-1
v_gene: TRBV10-2
abundance: -
d_gene: TRBD1
CDR3nt: TGCGCCAGCAGTGAGGGAACAGGGGACAATGAGCAGTTCTTC
CDR3aa: CASSEGTGDNEQFF